This T cell receptor beta chain originates from a study of monozygotic twins with inflammatory bowel disease. Nested PCRs (about 15 and 9 cycles, two total) were applied to TCRalpha and TCRbeta cDNA. TCRdb reprocessed the 5' RACE reads and keeps a single row for each CDR3 protein, giving no DNA. The sample includes 150,000 to 200,000 distinct CDR3 sequences. Overall study results and limits: The sharing of clonotypes with others was lower in IBD patients than in healthy twins, especially with disease activity.

Germline loops: CDR1 LGHNA, CDR2 YNFKEQ. CDR3 size: 17 residues. A note on this clonotype: Its cognate antigen is unknown.

The chain has TRBV4-2 and TRBJ2-2; TCRdb reports TRBD2, a call that lacks DNA to check it against. This sequence originates from a human donor with ulcerative colitis or Crohn's disease, or a healthy co-twin of an affected twin (not recorded which). The source material was blood. The CDR3 is CASSQVLAGGITGELFF.